Detailed here is one T cell receptor beta chain. CDR3 length: 13 amino acids. V was pared by 6 bases and J by 7 bases, with 6 bases of the junction left unmatched. CDR1 is MNHNY, CDR2 SVGAGI, per germline (reference sequence). Each donor supplied 7.5 to 10 milliliters of peripheral blood. The data derive from a study of blood T cells in healthy people across ages. Alongside a J-beta primer mix, a sample-barcoded 5' primer served in a second PCR lasting about 6 to 12 cycles. Each CDR3 protein is one row after TCRdb ran MiXCR on the 5' RACE reads. This table holds about 730,000 distinct CDR3 sequences, around 40% found once.

This sequence was found in a woman aged 55-69 years in good health. The rearrangement joins TRBV6-6 to TRBJ2-1; 7 bases align to TRBD2. Sequencing was done on a sample of blood. CDR3 nucleotide sequence: TGTGCCAGCAGAGCACTAGCGATGAATGAGCAGTTCTTC. As protein: CASRALAMNEQFF.